This record covers a single T cell receptor beta chain. The antigen is undetermined. Library preparation (for TCRbeta) was performed with unique molecular identifiers. TCRdb reprocessed the PCR reads via MiXCR and lists one record per CDR3 protein. The repertoire includes under 750,000 distinct CDR3 sequences, 20% to 25% of them detected once, and roughly 14% sits in the top ten. This specimen comes from a study of T-cell reconstitution after alpha-beta-depleted transplantation in children. General study findings and limits: Alpha-beta T cells about two months after transplant reportedly derived from several hundred expanded graft clones.

CDR3 length: 15 amino acids. The germline gives CDR1 SGHRS, CDR2 YFSETQ. Trimming removed 4 bases from V and 5 bases from J; junction bases left unmatched: 7. This clonotype was obtained from a boy in the first two years of life who had a stem cell transplant for acute myeloid leukemia, so the T cells may come from the graft donor. The material sequenced was PBMCs, mostly from graft donor cells, taken 360 days after TCRalphabeta/CD19-depleted stem cell transplant. The V and J genes are TRBV5-1 and TRBJ2-2, with 8 bases matching TRBD1. Written as DNA, the CDR3 is TGCGCCAGCAGCGCGGACAGGGATCTTACCGGGGAGCTGTTTTTT. Translating gives CASSADRDLTGELFF.